Each of the 5 T cell receptor beta chains below was sequenced from the same sample in a study of identical twins. A single record per CDR3 protein comes from TCRdb applying MiXCR to the 5' RACE reads. Among roughly 540,000 distinct CDR3 sequences listed, roughly a fifth were seen once. These data were also filed under a second study, of T cells expressing NK-cell markers.

Input material: CD4+ T cells sorted from blood. The receptors here all came from a woman under 30 in good health.

This clonotype has more than one count but fewer than ten. The chain links TRBV20-1 to TRBJ2-7, with D perhaps matching TRBD1 or TRBD2 (5 bases each). CDR1 is DFQATT, CDR2 SNEGSKA, per germline (reference sequence). Trimming took off 2 bases at V and 5 bases at J, with 7 bases between the two ends. There are 11 residues in the CDR3. Written as DNA, the CDR3 is TGCAGTGCTAGAAGAGGGGACGAGCAGTACTTC. Protein sequence: CSARRGDEQYF.

The CDR3 protein is CASSVLVAGTDEQFF. The CDR3 coding sequence is TGTGCCAGCAGCGTATTAGTAGCAGGCACCGATGAGCAGTTCTTC. The chain uses TRBV9 and TRBJ2-1; D is unclear. Germline V gives CDR1 SGDLS, CDR2 YYNGEE. Trimming removed 1 base at V and 8 bases at J, with 16 bases between. This CDR3 is 15 amino acids long.

This sequence joins TRBV20-1 and TRBJ1-6, with a tentative D call TRBD1 (6 bases). CDR1 and CDR2 from the germline V gene are DFQATT and SNEGSKA (reference sequence). The length of the CDR3 is 15 residues. V was cut by 6 bases and J by 5 bases, with 17 bases left in between. The CDR3 loop is CSANLGTPDNSPLHF. CDR3 nucleotides: TGCAGTGCCAACCTTGGGACACCGGATAATTCACCCCTCCACTTT.

This chain links TRBV5-6 with TRBJ2-4; D remains unclear. The CDR3 spans 16 residues. The germline gives CDR1 SGHDT, CDR2 YYEEEE. V lost 4 bases to trimming and J lost 0 bases, with 14 bases between them. The CDR3 spells CASSHTDRLAKNIQYF. CDR3 bases: TGTGCCAGCAGCCATACCGACCGCCTAGCCAAAAACATTCAGTACTTC. The entire variable domain, with the rest obtained from reference TRBV5-6 and TRBJ2-4, is as follows: DAGVTQSPTHLIKTRGQQVTLRCSPKSGHDTVSWYQQALGQGPQFIFQYYEEEERQRGNFPDRFSGHQFPNYSSELNVNALLLGDSALYLCASSHTDRLAKNIQYFGAGTRLSVL.

The chain links TRBV18 to TRBJ2-5; 8 bases line up with TRBD1. The J segment lost 4 bases and the V segment lost 3 bases, leaving 7 bases of the junction unmatched. CDR1 is KGHSH, CDR2 LQKENI, per germline. The CDR3 loop spans 15 amino acids. CDR3 bases: TGTGCCAGCTCACCCCTGGACAGGGCGGGAGAGACCCAGTACTTC. Its protein is CASSPLDRAGETQYF.